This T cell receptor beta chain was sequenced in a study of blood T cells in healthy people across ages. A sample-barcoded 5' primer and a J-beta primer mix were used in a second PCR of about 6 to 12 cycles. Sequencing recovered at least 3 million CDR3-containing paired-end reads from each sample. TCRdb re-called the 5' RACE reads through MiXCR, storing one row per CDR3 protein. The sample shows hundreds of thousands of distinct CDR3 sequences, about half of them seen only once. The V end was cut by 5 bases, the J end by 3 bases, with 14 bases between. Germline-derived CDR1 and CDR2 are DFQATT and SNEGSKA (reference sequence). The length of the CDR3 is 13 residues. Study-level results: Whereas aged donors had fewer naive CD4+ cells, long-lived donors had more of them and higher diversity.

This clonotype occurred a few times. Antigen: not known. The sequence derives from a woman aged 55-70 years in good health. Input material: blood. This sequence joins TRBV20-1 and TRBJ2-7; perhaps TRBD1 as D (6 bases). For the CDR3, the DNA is TGCAGTGCTCAACCGGACAGTATCTACGAGCAGTACTTC. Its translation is CSAQPDSIYEQYF.